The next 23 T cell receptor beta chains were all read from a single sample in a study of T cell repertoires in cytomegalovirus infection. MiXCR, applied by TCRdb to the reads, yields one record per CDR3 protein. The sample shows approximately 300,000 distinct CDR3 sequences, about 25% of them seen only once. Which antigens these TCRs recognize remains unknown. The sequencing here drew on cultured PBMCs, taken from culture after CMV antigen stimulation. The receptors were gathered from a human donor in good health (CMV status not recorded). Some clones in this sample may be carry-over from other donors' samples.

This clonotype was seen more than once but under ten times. CDR3 amino acids: CASSLASGNTDTQYF. In DNA, the CDR3 is TGTGCCAGCAGCTTGGCTAGCGGGAACACAGATACGCAGTATTTT. The chain links TRBV7-2 to TRBJ2-3; 9 nucleotides align to TRBD2. Trimming removed 3 bases from V and 2 bases from J; junction bases left unmatched: 3. Germline V gene lookup returns CDR1 SGHTA and CDR2 FQGNSA. This CDR3 is built from 15 residues. Using reference TRBV7-2 and TRBJ2-3 for the parts outside the CDR3, the full variable domain is GAGVSQSPSNKVTEKGKDVELRCDPISGHTALYWYRQSLGQGLEFLIYFQGNSAPDKSGLPSDRFSAERTGGSVSTLTIQRTQQEDSAVYLCASSLASGNTDTQYFGPGTRLTVL.

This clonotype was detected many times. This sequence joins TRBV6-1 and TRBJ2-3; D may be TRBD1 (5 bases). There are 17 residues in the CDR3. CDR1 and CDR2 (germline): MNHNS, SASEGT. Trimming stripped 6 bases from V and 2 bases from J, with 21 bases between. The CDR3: CASSTWVGAAPTDTQYF. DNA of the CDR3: TGTGCCAGCAGCACTTGGGTAGGGGCAGCTCCCACAGATACGCAGTATTTT.

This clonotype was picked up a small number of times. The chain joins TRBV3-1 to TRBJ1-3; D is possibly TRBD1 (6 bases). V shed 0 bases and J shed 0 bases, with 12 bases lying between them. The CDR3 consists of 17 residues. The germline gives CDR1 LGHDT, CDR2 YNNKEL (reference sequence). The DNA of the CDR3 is TGTGCCAGCAGCCAAGATTTTCGGGGGCCCTCTGGAAACACCATATATTTT. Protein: CASSQDFRGPSGNTIYF.

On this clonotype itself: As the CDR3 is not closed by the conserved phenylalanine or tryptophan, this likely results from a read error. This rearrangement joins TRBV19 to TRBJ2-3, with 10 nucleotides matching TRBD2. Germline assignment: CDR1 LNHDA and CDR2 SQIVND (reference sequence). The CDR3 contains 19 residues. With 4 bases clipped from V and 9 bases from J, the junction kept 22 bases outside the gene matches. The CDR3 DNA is TGTGCCAGTAGTAAAATGAAGGCTAGCGGGAGTTGGGCCCGGGACACGCAGTATTTA. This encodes CASSKMKASGSWARDTQYL.

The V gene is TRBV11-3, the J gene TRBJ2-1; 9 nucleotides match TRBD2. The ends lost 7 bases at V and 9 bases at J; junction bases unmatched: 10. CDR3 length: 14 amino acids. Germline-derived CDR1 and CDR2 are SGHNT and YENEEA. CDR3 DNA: TGTGCCAGCACCCACGGCGGGAGGGCCGGTGAGCAGTTCTTC. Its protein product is CASTHGGRAGEQFF.

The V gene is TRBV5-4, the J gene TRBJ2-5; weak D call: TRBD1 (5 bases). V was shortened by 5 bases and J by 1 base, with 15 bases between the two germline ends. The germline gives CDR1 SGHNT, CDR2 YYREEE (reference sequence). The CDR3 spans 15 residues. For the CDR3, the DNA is TGTGCCAGCAGTGAAAGGGGAATCGGCCAAGAGACCCAGTACTTC. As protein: CASSERGIGQETQYF.

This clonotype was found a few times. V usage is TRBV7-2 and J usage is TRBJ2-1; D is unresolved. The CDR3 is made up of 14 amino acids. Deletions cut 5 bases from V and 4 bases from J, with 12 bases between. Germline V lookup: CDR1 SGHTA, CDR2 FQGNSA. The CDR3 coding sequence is TGTGCCAGCAGCCCACCGGACCCATACAATGAGCAGTTCTTC. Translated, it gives CASSPPDPYNEQFF.

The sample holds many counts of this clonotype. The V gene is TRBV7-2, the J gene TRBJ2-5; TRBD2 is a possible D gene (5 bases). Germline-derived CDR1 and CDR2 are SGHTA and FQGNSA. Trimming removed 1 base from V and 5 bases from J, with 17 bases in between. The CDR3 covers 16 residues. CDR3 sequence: CASSLDGLAKGETQYF. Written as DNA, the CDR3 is TGTGCCAGCAGCTTAGATGGCCTAGCCAAAGGGGAGACCCAGTACTTC.

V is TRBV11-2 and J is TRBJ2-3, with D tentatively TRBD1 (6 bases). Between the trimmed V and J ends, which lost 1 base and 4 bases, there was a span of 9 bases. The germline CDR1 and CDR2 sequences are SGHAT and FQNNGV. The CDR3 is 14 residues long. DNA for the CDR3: TGTGCCAGCAGCTTAGGCTCAGGGGCAGATACGCAGTATTTT. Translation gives CASSLGSGADTQYF.

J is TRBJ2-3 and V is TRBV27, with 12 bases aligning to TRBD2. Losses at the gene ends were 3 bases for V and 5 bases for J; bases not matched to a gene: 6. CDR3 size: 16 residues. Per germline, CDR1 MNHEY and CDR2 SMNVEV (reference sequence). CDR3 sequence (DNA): TGTGCCAGCAGTTTCGGACTAGCGGGAAGGAGAGATACGCAGTATTTT. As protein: CASSFGLAGRRDTQYF.

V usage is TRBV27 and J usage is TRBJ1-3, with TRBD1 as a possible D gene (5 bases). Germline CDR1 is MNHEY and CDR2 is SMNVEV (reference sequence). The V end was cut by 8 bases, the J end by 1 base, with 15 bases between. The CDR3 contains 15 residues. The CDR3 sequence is CASGSMGLSGNTIYF. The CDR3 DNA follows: TGTGCCAGCGGTTCGATGGGGCTTTCTGGAAACACCATATATTTT.

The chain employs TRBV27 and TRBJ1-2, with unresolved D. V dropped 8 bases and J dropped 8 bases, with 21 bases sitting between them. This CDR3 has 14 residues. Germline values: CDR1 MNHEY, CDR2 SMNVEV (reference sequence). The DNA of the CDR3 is TGTGCCAGCGGCCCCACAATTCCGCTGAGGGGCTACACCTTC. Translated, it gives CASGPTIPLRGYTF.

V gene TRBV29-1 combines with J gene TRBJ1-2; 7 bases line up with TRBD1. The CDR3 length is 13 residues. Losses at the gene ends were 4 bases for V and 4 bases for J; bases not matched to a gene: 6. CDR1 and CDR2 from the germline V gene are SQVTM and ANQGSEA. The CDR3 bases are TGCAGCGTTGGGTGGACAGGTCGCTATGGCTACACCTTC. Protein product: CSVGWTGRYGYTF.

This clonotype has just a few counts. CDR3 sequence: CASSFGLTGELFF. CDR3 DNA: TGTGCCAGCAGTTTCGGCCTCACCGGGGAGCTGTTTTTT. This chain uses TRBV12-3 or TRBV12-4 with TRBJ2-2; D unresolved. V lost 3 bases, J lost 4 bases, and 6 bases lay in between. The CDR3 contains 13 residues.

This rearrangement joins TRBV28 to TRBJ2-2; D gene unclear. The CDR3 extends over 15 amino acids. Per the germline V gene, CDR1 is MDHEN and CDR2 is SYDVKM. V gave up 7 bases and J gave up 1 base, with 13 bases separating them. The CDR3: CASIRRLLNTGELFF. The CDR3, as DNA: TGTGCCAGCATCCGGCGATTATTGAACACCGGGGAGCTGTTTTTT.

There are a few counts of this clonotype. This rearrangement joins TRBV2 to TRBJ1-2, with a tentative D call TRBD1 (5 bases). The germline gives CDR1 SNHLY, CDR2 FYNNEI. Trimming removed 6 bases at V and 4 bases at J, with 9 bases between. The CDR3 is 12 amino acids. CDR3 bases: TGTGCCAGCAGACAGGTCGGCTATGGCTACACCTTC. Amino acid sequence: CASRQVGYGYTF.

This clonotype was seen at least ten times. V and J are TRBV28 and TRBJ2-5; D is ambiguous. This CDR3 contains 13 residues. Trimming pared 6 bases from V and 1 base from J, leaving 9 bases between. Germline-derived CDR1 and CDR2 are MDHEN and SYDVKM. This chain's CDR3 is CASSPGGQETQYF. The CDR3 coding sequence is TGTGCCAGCAGCCCCGGCGGCCAAGAGACCCAGTACTTC. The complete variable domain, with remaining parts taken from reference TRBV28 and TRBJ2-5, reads DVKVTQSSRYLVKRTGEKVFLECVQDMDHENMFWYRQDPGLGLRLIYFSYDVKMKEKGDIPEGYSVSREKKERFSLILESASTNQTSMYLCASSPGGQETQYFGPGTRLLVL.

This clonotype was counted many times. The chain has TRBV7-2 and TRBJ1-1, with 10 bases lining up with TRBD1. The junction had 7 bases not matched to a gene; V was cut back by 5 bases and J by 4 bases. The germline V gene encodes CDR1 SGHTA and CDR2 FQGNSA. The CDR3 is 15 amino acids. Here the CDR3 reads CASSRDRGQGTEAFF. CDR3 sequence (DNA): TGTGCCAGCAGCCGTGACAGGGGGCAAGGCACTGAAGCTTTCTTT.

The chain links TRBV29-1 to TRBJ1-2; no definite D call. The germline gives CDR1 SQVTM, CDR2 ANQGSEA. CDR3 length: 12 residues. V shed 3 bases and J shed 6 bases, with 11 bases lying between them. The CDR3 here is CSVDSGNDGYTF. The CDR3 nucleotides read TGCAGCGTTGATAGTGGGAACGATGGCTACACCTTC.

Here the CDR3 DNA reads TGTGCCAGCAGGCTAGAGGCCTCTGGAAACACCATATATTTT. Translation: CASRLEASGNTIYF. The V and J genes are TRBV7-2 and TRBJ1-3; D is unresolved. V lost 6 bases and J 0 bases, leaving 9 bases between the germline ends. Germline V gene data show CDR1 as SGHTA and CDR2 as FQGNSA. The CDR3 length is 14 residues.

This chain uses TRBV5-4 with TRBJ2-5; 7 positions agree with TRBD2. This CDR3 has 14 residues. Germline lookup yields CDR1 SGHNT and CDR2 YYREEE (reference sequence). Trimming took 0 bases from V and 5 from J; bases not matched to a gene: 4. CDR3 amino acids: CASSLGTRRETQYF. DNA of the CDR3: TGTGCCAGCAGCTTGGGGACTAGACGGGAGACCCAGTACTTC.

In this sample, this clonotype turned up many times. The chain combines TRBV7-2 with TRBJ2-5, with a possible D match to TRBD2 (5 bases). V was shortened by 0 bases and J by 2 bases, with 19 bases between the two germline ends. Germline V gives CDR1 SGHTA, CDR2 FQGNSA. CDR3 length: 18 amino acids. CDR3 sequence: CASSLATFRTRPQETQYF. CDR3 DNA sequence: TGTGCCAGCAGCTTAGCAACTTTCCGGACTCGCCCTCAAGAGACCCAGTACTTC. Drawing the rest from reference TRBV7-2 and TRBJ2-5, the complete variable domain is GAGVSQSPSNKVTEKGKDVELRCDPISGHTALYWYRQSLGQGLEFLIYFQGNSAPDKSGLPSDRFSAERTGGSVSTLTIQRTQQEDSAVYLCASSLATFRTRPQETQYFGPGTRLLVL.

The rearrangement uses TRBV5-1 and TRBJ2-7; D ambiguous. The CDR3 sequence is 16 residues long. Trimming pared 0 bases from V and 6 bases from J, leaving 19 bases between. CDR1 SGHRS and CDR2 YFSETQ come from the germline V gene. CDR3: CASSLGVTVRSLEQYF. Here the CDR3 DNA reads TGCGCCAGCAGCTTGGGTGTGACGGTTCGGTCCCTCGAGCAGTACTTC.